These T cell receptor beta chains were read from a single sample in a study of shared clonotypes between healthy human individuals. Some clones are missing from TCRdb's copy, which holds only in-frame ones; the method was immunoSEQ multiplex PCR. This sample has more than 2 million clones, with over 85% found just once. Sequencing input: naive CD8+ T cells sorted from blood. Receptors were obtained from a man younger than 35 in good health. The CDR3 runs from the conserved cysteine through the conserved F or W. D genes are given only for firm matches. Size is stated for part of the rows, as once, few or many counts, or as a class when the clone is expanded.

d_gene: TRBD1
j_gene: TRBJ1-3
abundance: NA
v_gene: TRBV30
CDR3aa: CAWSVGTGKNTIYF
CDR3nt: TGTGCCTGGAGTGTAGGGACAGGGAAAAACACCATATATTTT

d_gene: TRBD2
j_gene: TRBJ2-1
abundance: NA
v_gene: TRBV27
CDR3aa: CASSYSGGLNEQFF
CDR3nt: TGTGCCAGCAGTTATAGCGGGGGACTCAATGAGCAGTTCTTC

d_gene: TRBD2
j_gene: TRBJ2-2
abundance: NA
v_gene: TRBV6-5
CDR3aa: CASSLGLAGDTGELFF
CDR3nt: TGTGCCAGCAGTTTGGGACTAGCGGGAGACACCGGGGAGCTGTTTTTT

d_gene: NA
j_gene: TRBJ2-3
abundance: NA
v_gene: TRBV4-1
CDR3aa: CASSQLALDTQYF
CDR3nt: TGCGCCAGCAGCCAACTAGCCCTAGATACGCAGTATTTT

d_gene: NA
j_gene: TRBJ2-7
abundance: once
v_gene: TRBV19
CDR3aa: CASSLQQGYEQYF
CDR3nt: TGTGCCAGTAGTCTCCAACAGGGTTACGAGCAGTACTTC

d_gene: NA
j_gene: TRBJ2-7
abundance: NA
v_gene: TRBV7-9
CDR3aa: CASSPNSGVDYYEQYF
CDR3nt: TGTGCCAGCAGCCCCAACAGTGGGGTCGATTACTACGAGCAGTACTTC

d_gene: NA
j_gene: TRBJ2-3
abundance: NA
v_gene: TRBV11-2
CDR3aa: CASTDTDTQYF
CDR3nt: TGTGCCAGCACCGACACAGATACGCAGTATTTT

d_gene: NA
j_gene: TRBJ2-1
abundance: NA
v_gene: TRBV4-3
CDR3aa: CASSQERVTGDEQFF
CDR3nt: TGCGCCAGCAGCCAAGAAAGGGTTACCGGAGATGAGCAGTTCTTC

d_gene: NA
j_gene: TRBJ1-2
abundance: NA
v_gene: TRBV5-4
CDR3aa: CASSLDGGSTGLRGYTF
CDR3nt: TGTGCCAGCAGCTTGGACGGTGGGTCAACAGGCCTTAGGGGCTACACCTTC

d_gene: NA
j_gene: TRBJ1-1
abundance: NA
v_gene: TRBV10-3
CDR3aa: CAISDHQGWTEAFF
CDR3nt: TGTGCCATCAGTGACCATCAGGGGTGGACTGAAGCTTTCTTT

d_gene: TRBD1
j_gene: TRBJ1-2
abundance: NA
v_gene: TRBV9
CDR3aa: CASSVGGQDYGYTF
CDR3nt: TGTGCCAGCAGCGTAGGGGGACAGGATTATGGCTACACCTTC

d_gene: NA
j_gene: TRBJ2-2
abundance: NA
v_gene: TRBV6-6
CDR3aa: CASVPDTGELFF
CDR3nt: TGTGCCAGCGTTCCCGACACCGGGGAGCTGTTTTTT

d_gene: NA
j_gene: TRBJ1-1
abundance: NA
v_gene: TRBV29-1
CDR3aa: CSAKTGPLGTEAFF
CDR3nt: TGCAGCGCCAAGACGGGGCCCTTGGGCACTGAAGCTTTCTTT

d_gene: TRBD2
j_gene: TRBJ2-3
abundance: NA
v_gene: TRBV15
CDR3aa: CATSLTSGSTDTQYF
CDR3nt: TGTGCCACCAGCTTGACTAGCGGGAGCACAGATACGCAGTATTTT